These T cell receptor beta chains were read from a single sample in a study of identical twins. Using its own MiXCR run on the 5' RACE reads, TCRdb lists one record per CDR3 protein. The sample holds 500,000 to 550,000 distinct CDR3 sequences, approximately 20% seen once. These data were also reused for a study on yellow fever vaccine responses in identical twins.

The sample was CD4+ T cells sorted from blood. The receptors shown here come from a woman under 30 in good health. CDR3s include the opening cysteine and the closing phenylalanine or tryptophan. Fields, in order: clone size, D gene, V gene, J gene, CDR3 DNA, CDR3 protein. A D gene is named only where the DNA matches it firmly. Where a row states a size, it is once, few, many or the class of an expanded clone; other rows omit it.

size: few
D: NA
V: TRBV5-5
J: TRBJ1-1
DNA: TGTGCCAGCAGCGAGACTGTCCCCAACACTGAAGCTTTCTTT
CDR3: CASSETVPNTEAFF

size: NA
D: TRBD1
V: TRBV20-1
J: TRBJ2-5
DNA: TGCAGTGCAAGCCGGACAGGGGAAGAGACCCAGTACTTC
CDR3: CSASRTGEETQYF

size: once
D: NA
V: TRBV2
J: TRBJ2-3
DNA: TGTGCCAGCAGTAGGGTGGGAGCGTTGACAGATACGCAGTATTTT
CDR3: CASSRVGALTDTQYF

size: few
D: NA
V: TRBV12-3/TRBV12-4
J: TRBJ2-2
DNA: TGTGCCAGCAGTCTAAGGCTCTTACTAAACACCGGGGAGCTGTTTTTT
CDR3: CASSLRLLLNTGELFF

size: few
D: TRBD2
V: TRBV9
J: TRBJ2-4
DNA: TGTGCCAGCAGCGCAGGACTAGCGGGAGTATCCATTCAGTACTTC
CDR3: CASSAGLAGVSIQYF

size: NA
D: NA
V: TRBV7-2
J: TRBJ2-5
DNA: TGTGCCAGCAGCCCCATTCCAGGGGGTTACAGCGGGGGGACCCAGTACTTC
CDR3: CASSPIPGGYSGGTQYF

size: NA
D: NA
V: TRBV11-2
J: TRBJ2-7
DNA: TGTGCCAGCAGCCGCACGGGGGACACGGTACGCGAGCAGTACTTC
CDR3: CASSRTGDTVREQYF

size: NA
D: TRBD1
V: TRBV5-1
J: TRBJ1-1
DNA: TGCGCCAGCAGCAACGGGGACAGGGGGACTGAAGCTTTCTTT
CDR3: CASSNGDRGTEAFF

size: few
D: TRBD1
V: TRBV6-5
J: TRBJ1-5
DNA: TGTGCCAGCAGTTTCGGGACAGGGGTTCAGCCCCAGCATTTT
CDR3: CASSFGTGVQPQHF

size: few
D: TRBD2
V: TRBV20-1
J: TRBJ2-1
DNA: TGCAGTGCTAGTAGGGGCGGGAGTTTTTACAATGAGCAGTTCTTC
CDR3: CSASRGGSFYNEQFF

size: few
D: TRBD2
V: TRBV20-1
J: TRBJ2-2
DNA: TGCAGTGCTAGAGATAGGCTAGCGGGAGCTACCGGGGAGCTGTTTTTT
CDR3: CSARDRLAGATGELFF

size: NA
D: TRBD2
V: TRBV28
J: TRBJ2-5
DNA: TGTGCCAGCAGTTCCCCCTCACTAGCGGGGGGCGGAGAGACCCAGTACTTC
CDR3: CASSSPSLAGGGETQYF

size: NA
D: NA
V: TRBV12-3/TRBV12-4
J: TRBJ1-2
DNA: TGTGCCAGCAGTTTCAGGGACACCTTTAACTATGGCTACACCTTC
CDR3: CASSFRDTFNYGYTF

size: NA
D: NA
V: TRBV7-8
J: TRBJ2-1
DNA: TGTGCCAGCACGGGACTTTCCTACAATGAGCAGTTCTTC
CDR3: CASTGLSYNEQFF

size: few
D: TRBD1
V: TRBV7-9
J: TRBJ2-2
DNA: TGTGCCAGCAGCCATACCACAGGGGTAGGGGAGCTGTTTTTT
CDR3: CASSHTTGVGELFF

size: NA
D: TRBD2
V: TRBV29-1
J: TRBJ2-1
DNA: TGCAGCGTTGAAGGACTAGCGGGGTTAAGCTCCTACAATGAGCAGTTCTTC
CDR3: CSVEGLAGLSSYNEQFF

size: NA
D: NA
V: TRBV7-2
J: TRBJ2-7
DNA: TGTGCCAGCAGTTTTAGAAAGGGATCTTCCTACGAGCAGTACTTC
CDR3: CASSFRKGSSYEQYF

size: few
D: NA
V: TRBV20-1
J: TRBJ2-5
DNA: TGCAGTGCTGCAAGACAGGTTCAAGAGACCCAGTACTTC
CDR3: CSAARQVQETQYF

size: NA
D: NA
V: TRBV20-1
J: TRBJ1-1
DNA: TGCAGTGCTAGAGCCCGGACAACCGGGAACACTGAAGCTTTCTTT
CDR3: CSARARTTGNTEAFF